One and the same sample provided the 20 T cell receptor beta chains below, sequenced in a study of T cells in localized non-small cell lung cancer. Profiled with immunoSEQ multiplex PCR; TCRdb holds only in-frame clones, not every one. The repertoire holds about 2,500 clones, with more than 30% as singletons. Sequencing was performed on lung tumor tissue, taken before any cancer treatment. The receptors were sampled from a male donor at least 60 years old with stage I squamous cell lung carcinoma.

This clone was picked up one time. The CDR3 sequence: CASSILGLPNYGYTF. The CDR3 region has the DNA TGTGCCAGTAGTATCCTGGGACTACCTAACTATGGCTACACCTTC. The chain joins TRBV19 to TRBJ1-2; D may be TRBD1 (5 bases). V was shortened by 3 bases and J by 0 bases, with 11 bases between the two germline ends. In germline, CDR1 is LNHDA, CDR2 SQIVND (reference sequence). This CDR3 has 15 residues.

This clone was picked up one time. The chain carries TRBV19 and TRBJ1-2; no reliable D call. There are 14 residues in the CDR3. Germline lookup yields CDR1 LNHDA and CDR2 SQIVND (reference sequence). The V and J ends lost 4 bases and 4 bases respectively, with 13 bases between them. CDR3 sequence (DNA): TGTGCCAGTAGTAATACAGTTTTCTCCTATGGCTACACCTTC. Its translation: CASSNTVFSYGYTF.

The chain is built from TRBV30 and TRBJ1-5; a weak D match, TRBD1 (5 bases). Trimming removed 2 bases at V and 4 bases at J, with 12 bases between. In germline, CDR1 is GTSNPN, CDR2 SVGIG (reference sequence). The CDR3 spans 14 residues. CDR3 DNA: TGTGCCTGGAGTCAGGGAAAAGGAAATCAGCCCCAGCATTTT. This gives the protein CAWSQGKGNQPQHF.

This clone is deemed medium-sized. The V call is TRBV6-8, the J call TRBJ1-2; D not certain. With 0 bases removed from V and 5 bases from J, the gap between germline ends came to 7 bases. Per germline, CDR1 MNHGY and CDR2 SAAAGT. This CDR3 region has 13 residues. The CDR3 sequence is CASSYSGGYGYTF. CDR3 DNA: TGTGCCAGCAGTTACTCGGGCGGTTATGGCTACACCTTC.

This clone has just a few counts. This sequence joins TRBV28 and TRBJ2-7, with 10 bases lining up with TRBD1. The V segment lost 3 bases and the J segment 0 bases; nucleotides outside the gene matches: 2. Germline CDR1 reads MDHEN; CDR2 reads SYDVKM. There are 15 residues in the CDR3. The CDR3 DNA reads as TGTGCCAGCAGTTTGGGGACAGGGGACTCCTACGAGCAGTACTTC. Protein product: CASSLGTGDSYEQYF.

This clone was counted a single time. The chain carries TRBV29-1 and TRBJ2-5, with D tentatively TRBD2 (5 bases). The length of the CDR3 is 12 residues. Germline V lookup: CDR1 SQVTM, CDR2 ANQGSEA. Trimming stripped 7 bases from V and 5 bases from J, with 14 bases between. CDR3 residues: CSALTSGETQYF. The CDR3 DNA is TGCAGCGCTCTCACTTCGGGGGAGACCCAGTACTTC.

This clone appeared a few times. V gene TRBV30 combines with J gene TRBJ2-6, with D tentatively TRBD2 (6 bases). Trimming removed 0 bases from V and 0 bases from J, with 6 bases in between. This CDR3 region has 15 residues. CDR1 and CDR2 from the germline V gene are GTSNPN and SVGIG (reference sequence). The CDR3 loop reads CAWSVGGSGANVLTF. The CDR3 coding sequence is TGTGCCTGGAGTGTGGGAGGCTCTGGGGCCAACGTCCTGACTTTC.

This chain uses TRBV18 with TRBJ1-3; 7 nucleotides match TRBD1. There are 16 residues in the CDR3. CDR1 KGHSH and CDR2 LQKENI come from the germline V gene. V trimming: 6 bases; J trimming: 6 bases; junction bases outside the gene matches: 14. The CDR3 is CASSHGTKGAENTIYF. Here the CDR3 DNA reads TGTGCCAGCTCTCATGGAACTAAGGGGGCTGAAAACACCATATATTTT.

This clone was detected a few times. The J gene is TRBJ1-2, the V gene TRBV2; D is ambiguous. CDR3 length equals 12 residues. Germline CDR1 and CDR2: SNHLY and FYNNEI. V was clipped by 5 bases and J by 6 bases, with 10 bases between them. CDR3 sequence reads: CASSYDRDGYTF. CDR3 nucleotide sequence: TGTGCCAGCAGTTATGACCGGGATGGCTACACCTTC.

This clone is deemed medium-sized (0.01 to 0.1%). The V call is TRBV6-8, the J call TRBJ1-6; no clear D gene. The CDR3 consists of 13 residues. The V end was cut by 2 bases, the J end by 13 bases, with 12 bases between. Germline V gives CDR1 MNHGY, CDR2 SAAAGT. The CDR3 loop is CASSYQPQEPLHF. The CDR3 nucleotides read TGTGCCAGCAGTTACCAACCCCAGGAGCCCCTCCACTTT.

The chain carries TRBV11-3 and TRBJ1-2; TRBD1 agrees at 12 bases. CDR1 is SGHNT, CDR2 YENEEA, per germline. V trimming: 4 bases; J trimming: 7 bases; junction bases outside the gene matches: 4. The CDR3 has 14 amino acids. In nucleotides, the CDR3 is TGTGCCAGCAGCTCGGGACAGGGGGCGCCTGGCTACACCTTC. Its protein is CASSSGQGAPGYTF. Drawing the rest from reference TRBV11-3 and TRBJ1-2, the complete variable domain is EAGVVQSPRYKIIEKKQPVAFWCNPISGHNTLYWYLQNLGQGPELLIRYENEEAVDDSQLPKDRFSAERLKGVDSTLKIQPAELGDSAVYLCASSSGQGAPGYTFGSGTRLTVV.

This chain links TRBV28 with TRBJ2-3; TRBD1 agrees at 10 bases. Germline values: CDR1 MDHEN, CDR2 SYDVKM. V lost 1 base to trimming and J lost 7 bases; unmatched junction nucleotides: 11. The CDR3 length is 17 residues. The chain's CDR3 is CASSLSLRDRGKNTQYF. The CDR3 coding sequence is TGTGCCAGCAGTTTATCCCTCCGGGACAGGGGTAAGAATACGCAGTATTTT.

The rearrangement joins TRBV25-1 to TRBJ1-4, with D unclear. CDR3 size: 16 residues. The germline V gene encodes CDR1 MGHDK and CDR2 SYGVNS. Trimming removed 7 bases from V and 0 bases from J, with 15 bases in between. CDR3 coding DNA: TGTGCCAGCACCGGGTCGGCCCGATCAACTAATGAAAAACTGTTTTTT. It specifies CASTGSARSTNEKLFF.

This clone appeared a few times. This chain uses TRBV6-8 with TRBJ1-1; no reliable D call. The V gene's germline CDR1 is MNHGY and CDR2 SAAAGT. The CDR3 covers 13 residues. V was shortened by 1 base and J by 1 base, with 4 bases between the two germline ends. CDR3 DNA: TGTGCCAGCAGTTACTTAGCGAACACTGAAGCTTTCTTT. It translates to CASSYLANTEAFF.

This clone is medium-sized (0.01 to 0.1%). The V call is TRBV11-3, the J call TRBJ1-5; a weak D match, TRBD1 (5 bases). In germline, CDR1 is SGHNT, CDR2 YENEEA. V was trimmed by 5 bases and J by 5 bases, leaving 13 bases between them. The CDR3 covers 14 residues. CDR3 DNA: TGTGCCAGCAGCCCCTACGGGGGGGATCAGCCCCAGCATTTT. It encodes CASSPYGGDQPQHF.

The rearrangement uses TRBV18 and TRBJ1-1; D unclear. Trimming took off 3 bases at V and 3 bases at J, with 14 bases between the two ends. The CDR3 sequence is 15 residues long. Germline assignment: CDR1 KGHSH and CDR2 LQKENI. In DNA form, the CDR3 reads TGTGCCAGCTCACCTATAGCGGGGTCCCACACTGAAGCTTTCTTT. It is translated as CASSPIAGSHTEAFF. The whole variable domain, filled in from reference TRBV18 and TRBJ1-1, reads NAGVMQNPRHLVRRRGQEARLRCSPMKGHSHVYWYRQLPEEGLKFMVYLQKENIIDESGMPKERFSAEFPKEGPSILRIQQVVRGDSAAYFCASSPIAGSHTEAFFGQGTRLTVV.

The chain recombines TRBV9 with TRBJ1-1; TRBD1 matches at 8 bases. Germline V gene sequence: CDR1 SGDLS, CDR2 YYNGEE. CDR3 length: 15 amino acids. V was pared by 3 bases and J by 5 bases, with 9 bases of the junction left unmatched. The CDR3 DNA is TGTGCCAGCAGCGCAACAGGGGGGTACGAAACTGAAGCTTTCTTT. It encodes CASSATGGYETEAFF.

About this clone itself: Mismatch with germline at one junction end may stem from a read error. V usage is TRBV18 and J usage is TRBJ1-2; D is unresolved. There are 14 residues in the CDR3. Germline V gene sequence: CDR1 KGHSH, CDR2 LQKENI. The CDR3 region is CAGSLLEGNYGYTF. The CDR3 nucleotides are TGTGCCGGCTCCTTGCTCGAGGGAAACTATGGCTACACCTTC.

This sequence joins TRBV6-8 and TRBJ1-4; D unclear. V dropped 6 bases and J dropped 10 bases, with 15 bases sitting between them. This CDR3 region has 13 residues. Germline V gene data show CDR1 as MNHGY and CDR2 as SAAAGT. CDR3 in DNA: TGTGCCAGCAGGATTGGTGGTGTCGGAAAACTGTTTTTT. Its protein product is CASRIGGVGKLFF.

This chain connects TRBV11-3 to TRBJ2-7; D is ambiguous. Trimming took off 3 bases at V and 4 bases at J, with 13 bases between the two ends. Germline CDR1 is SGHNT and CDR2 is YENEEA. The CDR3 is 14 amino acids. The CDR3 nucleotides read TGTGCCAGCAGCTTGACCCAAGGCGAATACGAGCAGTACTTC. Translating it yields CASSLTQGEYEQYF.